This TCR beta chain was obtained from a study of cytomegalovirus exposure and HLA in healthy donors (dated by TCRdb to 2017 to 2019). For the wider study: According to an earlier analysis of a few hundred of the donors, about 170 million T cells yielded 95 million to 140 million unique TCR beta sequences and about 300 Gb of sequence data. An early release that covered 640 HLA-typed donors contained around 330 gigabases of sequencing data and 65 million to 100 million unique TCR sequences. Among the roughly 400 genotyped donors, 75% to 90% belonged to the genetic ancestry cluster associated with self-reported Caucasian donors. The study aimed to test whether cataloging public T cell receptors could reveal signatures of past pathogen exposure. The T cell repertoires of around 670 subjects were profiled by immunosequencing and related to cytomegalovirus serostatus. Along with the roughly 700-subject first cohort, a separate validation cohort of over 90 different subjects was used. The study combined high-throughput TCR immunosequencing, statistical association of individual TCRs with disease status, and machine learning to predict cytomegalovirus infection status. To study patterns of TCR occurrence, a later analysis re-analyzed previously published TCR beta repertoires from more than 550 donors and added high-resolution HLA genotyping. In the later analysis, no new phenotypic data were used to find candidate immune exposures; instead, reliance was placed on TCR beta sequences and their occurrence across donors. An earlier analysis of 587 of the donors used high-throughput TCR beta sequencing to judge whether each TCR beta V gene segment behaved as functional or pseudogenic. Donor age, sex, ethnicity and CMV serostatus were collected together with the repertoire data. In a later genetic analysis, genome-wide SNP genotypes for 398 of the 666 donors were used, and that subset was treated as a discovery cohort. All discovery cohort repertoires had been generated using a single sequencing platform. Class I and class II HLA loci were covered by the typing at four-digit resolution. The number of typed donors differed by locus: roughly 629-640 for A, B, C, DRB1 and DQB1; some 500 for DQA1; fewer than 610 for DPA1; and about 450 for DPB1. A handful of DR-DQ haplotypes were handled as single units for association and clustering because linkage in the cohort was strong. Among some 410 genotyped donors of the cohort, an average of roughly 240,000 unique TCR beta nucleotide sequences were sequenced per donor, roughly 20% of them non-productive. Here is what the overall study found, with its caveats: At a false discovery rate of 0.05, a later analysis linked around 17,000 TCR beta sequences to specific HLA alleles. It was suggested by the authors that the approach could potentially be generalized to other disease states and immunological phenotypes. In a later analysis, HLA-associated TCR beta chains showed more clonal expansion and lower generation probabilities than non-associated chains that were equally common. In the study, about 150 TCR beta chains were listed as associated with cytomegalovirus. This cohort had only TCR beta chains sequenced, and the lack of alpha or paired-chain data limited which features could be detected. Three of the identified cytomegalovirus-associated TCR beta chains were confirmed in vitro to be specific for cytomegalovirus antigens. Because counts were too low, around 17 rarely observed V segments, including chromosome 9 orphons, were left out of the earlier analysis of a few hundred of the donors. A cluster of highly shared sequence variants was judged likely to represent a technical artifact of the sequencing pipeline. Roughly uniform sequencing depth across donors was assumed in presence/absence analyses, although this assumption may not hold. Most TCR sequences were seen in very few donors, while some public TCRs were found in many individuals. Assigning TCR associations to individual alleles was difficult when HLA alleles, especially DR and DQ, strongly co-occurred. Cytomegalovirus status was reported to be diagnosed by the classifier with high specificity and sensitivity in both the original and validation cohorts. An association between a missense DCLRE1C variant and V-gene and J-gene trimming of TCR beta chains was found in a later genetic analysis and replicated in an independent cohort. Immune exposure information for the cohort was limited to CMV serostatus. Broadly in line with IMGT annotations, most TCR beta V segments showed up in productive rearrangements about 87% or about 30% of the time in an earlier analysis of a few hundred of the donors. Linkage disequilibrium might explain the correlated functional status among segregating V segments, but an unknown experimental factor could not be excluded. According to a later analysis, TCR association rates differed among HLA loci, with DRB1 alleles showing the most associated TCRs and HLA-C alleles showing the fewest. In a later analysis, several top co-occurrence clusters were reported to appear linked to parvovirus B19, influenza, CMV and Epstein-Barr virus. HLA typing was unavailable for some donors at each locus, so association tests used only the typed subset. A further reported finding was that TCR beta sequences accurately predicted the HLA-A and HLA-B alleles for most subjects in the first cohort. In a later analysis, most CMV-associated TCR beta chains were found to appear HLA-restricted, with HLA associations seemingly driven largely by CMV exposure. Compared with the roughly 710-donor mean, donors in an Asian-associated ancestry cluster had fewer N-insertions in productive TCRs, according to a later genetic analysis.

The cohort was made up of 666 healthy bone marrow donors. Cohort members were all nominally healthy when sampled, although unrecorded immune exposures were likely present. The donor was CMV seronegative and was included in the group of around 320 seronegative cohort members. A peripheral blood sample was collected from each donor, and TCR beta sequencing was performed on peripheral blood mononuclear cells. The Qiagen DNeasy Blood Extraction Kit was used to extract genomic DNA from the blood cell samples. Only a few counts were recorded for this clone. Its cognate antigen has yet to be identified. No quality values exist for individual bases; no much larger clone is one base distant. Libraries came from the immunoSEQ multiplex PCR assay. For the multiplex PCR, a mixture combining 60 forward primers for TCR Vbeta segments and 13 reverse primers for TCR Jbeta segments was used. The CDR3 region of rearranged TCR beta genes was amplified from genomic DNA by a multiplex PCR assay. On the Illumina HiSeq System, the amplified TCR beta libraries were sequenced as 87-base-pair reads. Concerning the study's data processing: Across the 700 or so repertoires, a later analysis counted tens of millions of unique TCR beta chains, roughly 11 million of which were shared by at least two donors. To remove PCR and sequencing errors, raw reads were error-corrected and collapsed into unique sequences using a nearest-neighbor algorithm that merged closely related sequences. V, D and J gene segments were assigned by aligning CDR3 sequences to IMGT reference sequences. For a sequence to be retained, a match of at least six nucleotides was required to both a V gene segment and a J gene segment. A rearrangement counted as productive if the CDR3 had no stop codons and remained in frame with V and J, and every other rearrangement counted as non-productive. CDR3 was defined by IMGT convention, running from the second conserved V-encoded cysteine to the conserved J-encoded phenylalanine. The earlier analysis of 587 of the donors excluded sequences that lacked an unambiguous match to a single V gene segment. An earlier analysis of 450 to 650 of the donors called V segments functional above 56.7% productive rearrangements and segregating when the between-donor standard deviation exceeded 5%. A statistical classification framework was developed to diagnose cytomegalovirus status using the catalog of TCR beta chain sequences. In a later analysis, TCR nucleotide sequences were compared against IMGT/GENE-DB human TR gene sequences so that V and J genes could be assigned. A later analysis assigned CDR3 sequences and most-parsimonious VDJ recombination scenarios with the TCRdist pipeline. In a later analysis, every TCR beta chain was defined by the combination of its CDR3 amino acid sequence and its V-gene family, and reads without a unique V-gene family were dropped. A later analysis removed nearly 600 highly shared, low-generation-probability nucleotide sequences to deal with suspected cross-contamination and a sequencing artifact. In a later analysis, a clonal expansion index for each public chain was calculated from normalized within-repertoire ranks of inferred template counts. A later analysis computed generation probabilities with a VDJ recombination model fitted to out-of-frame rearrangements, and checked the results against IGoR. Hypergeometric tests were used in a later analysis to score TCR-TCR, TCR-HLA and TCR-CMV co-occurrence, with a repertoire-size bias correction applied to the TCR pairs. In a later analysis, false discovery rates were estimated by permuting HLA or CMV assignments 20 times. In a later analysis, co-occurring TCRs were grouped using DBSCAN, and TCRdist sequence similarity was added for clustering within HLA-allele-positive subsets. Repertoires with fewer than 30,000 or more than 120,000 public chains were left out of co-occurrence clustering, as were four to six repertoires with anomalous nucleotide sharing. Sourced from immuneACCESS, this table was stored by TCRdb with only in-frame sequences that have V and J called. A share of the clones is absent; for the studies checked, an unresolved V gene accounts for under half, and the remainder has no known explanation. Clone size and the V and J calls come from that table; the DNA yielded D and trimming. The sample has about 180,000 clones on record, roughly 77% of them singletons. In total, the top ten clones hold about 1.9% of the sample.

Sequenced: PBMCs. The sequence was obtained from a woman aged 25 to 39 in good health and CMV-seronegative.

CDR3 loop: CASRRVNSPLHF. The nucleotide sequence is TGTGCCAGCCGTCGGGTAAATTCACCCCTCCACTTT. This sequence uses TRBV7-2 and TRBJ1-6; the D gene is unclear. The CDR3 contains 12 residues, cysteine and phenylalanine counted. The retained sequence is limited to the CDR3, 36 bases, with the frame set at the first base. V is clipped by 8 bases and J by 7 bases, and the sequence between their germline boundaries is 9 bases long. CDR1 is given as SGHTA and CDR2 as FQGNSA, both from the germline V gene.